The source of this T cell receptor beta chain is a study of shared clonotypes between healthy human individuals. Sequenced by immunoSEQ multiplex PCR; TCRdb stores in-frame clones only, minus some. The sample includes roughly 2,500,000 clones, 93% seen only once; the top ten take approximately 0.37%. Per the germline V gene, CDR1 is KGHSH and CDR2 is LQKENI. The CDR3 spans 15 residues. Trimming removed 2 bases at V and 0 bases at J, with 11 bases between. Sequencing used naive CD4+ T cells from PBMCs. The subset was: CD45RA+ positively selected. The TCR sequence derives from a young man in good health. Some clones in this sample may be carry-over from other donors' samples. The V call is TRBV18, the J call TRBJ2-7; D may be TRBD1 (6 bases). In DNA form, the CDR3 reads TGTGCCAGCTCACCAACAGGGAACCCCTCCTACGAGCAGTACTTC. Translation gives CASSPTGNPSYEQYF.